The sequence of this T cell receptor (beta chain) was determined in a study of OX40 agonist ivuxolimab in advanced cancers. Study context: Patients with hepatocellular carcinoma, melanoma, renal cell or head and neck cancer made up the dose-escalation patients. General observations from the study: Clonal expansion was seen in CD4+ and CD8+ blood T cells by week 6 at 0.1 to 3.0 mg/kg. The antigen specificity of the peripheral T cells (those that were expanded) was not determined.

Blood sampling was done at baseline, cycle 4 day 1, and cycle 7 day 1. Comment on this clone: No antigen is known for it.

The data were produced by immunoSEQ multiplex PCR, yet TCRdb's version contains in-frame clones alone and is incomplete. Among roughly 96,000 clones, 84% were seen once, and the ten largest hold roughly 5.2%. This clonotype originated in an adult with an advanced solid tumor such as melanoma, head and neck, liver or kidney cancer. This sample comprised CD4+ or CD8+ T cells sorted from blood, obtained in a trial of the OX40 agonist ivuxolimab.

The CDR3 nucleotides are TGTGCCAGCATAGGACTAGCGGGGGGATACGAGCAGTACTTC. Amino acids: CASIGLAGGYEQYF. V and J are TRBV2 and TRBJ2-7; 14 bases fit TRBD2. After removal of 7 bases from V and 4 bases from J, the junction contained 3 bases not matched to a gene. This CDR3 has 14 amino acids. The germline V gene has CDR1 SNHLY and CDR2 FYNNEI.